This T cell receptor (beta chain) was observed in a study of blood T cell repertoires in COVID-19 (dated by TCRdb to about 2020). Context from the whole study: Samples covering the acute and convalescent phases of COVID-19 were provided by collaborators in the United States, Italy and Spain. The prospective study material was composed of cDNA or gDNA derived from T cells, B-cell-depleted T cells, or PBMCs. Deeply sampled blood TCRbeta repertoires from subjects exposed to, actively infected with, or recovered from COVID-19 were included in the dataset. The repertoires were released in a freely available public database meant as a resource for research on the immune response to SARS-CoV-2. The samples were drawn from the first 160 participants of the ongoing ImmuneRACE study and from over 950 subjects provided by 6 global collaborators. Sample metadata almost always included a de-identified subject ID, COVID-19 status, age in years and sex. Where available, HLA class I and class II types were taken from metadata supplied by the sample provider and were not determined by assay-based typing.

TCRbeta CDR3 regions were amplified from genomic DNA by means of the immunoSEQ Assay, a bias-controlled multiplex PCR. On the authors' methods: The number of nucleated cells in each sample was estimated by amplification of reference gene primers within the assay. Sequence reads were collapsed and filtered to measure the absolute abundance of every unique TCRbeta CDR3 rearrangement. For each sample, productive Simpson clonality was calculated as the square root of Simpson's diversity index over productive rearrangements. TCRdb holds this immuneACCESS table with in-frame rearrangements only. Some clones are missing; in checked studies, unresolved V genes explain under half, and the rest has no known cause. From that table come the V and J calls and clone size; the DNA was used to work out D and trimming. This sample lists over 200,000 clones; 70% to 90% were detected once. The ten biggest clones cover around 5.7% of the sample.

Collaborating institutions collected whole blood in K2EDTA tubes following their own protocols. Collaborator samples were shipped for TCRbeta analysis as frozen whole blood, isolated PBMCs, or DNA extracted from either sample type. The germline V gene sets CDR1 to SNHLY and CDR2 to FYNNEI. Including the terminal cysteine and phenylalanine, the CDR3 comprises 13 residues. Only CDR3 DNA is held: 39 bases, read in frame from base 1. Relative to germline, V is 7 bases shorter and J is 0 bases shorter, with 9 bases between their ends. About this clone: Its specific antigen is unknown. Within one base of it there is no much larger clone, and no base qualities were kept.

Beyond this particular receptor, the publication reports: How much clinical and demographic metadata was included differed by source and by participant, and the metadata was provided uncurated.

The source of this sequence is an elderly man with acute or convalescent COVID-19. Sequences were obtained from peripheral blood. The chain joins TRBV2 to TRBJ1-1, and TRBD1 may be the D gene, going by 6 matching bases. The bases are TGTGCCAGCAATGGACAGTTGAACACTGAAGCTTTCTTT. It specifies CASNGQLNTEAFF.